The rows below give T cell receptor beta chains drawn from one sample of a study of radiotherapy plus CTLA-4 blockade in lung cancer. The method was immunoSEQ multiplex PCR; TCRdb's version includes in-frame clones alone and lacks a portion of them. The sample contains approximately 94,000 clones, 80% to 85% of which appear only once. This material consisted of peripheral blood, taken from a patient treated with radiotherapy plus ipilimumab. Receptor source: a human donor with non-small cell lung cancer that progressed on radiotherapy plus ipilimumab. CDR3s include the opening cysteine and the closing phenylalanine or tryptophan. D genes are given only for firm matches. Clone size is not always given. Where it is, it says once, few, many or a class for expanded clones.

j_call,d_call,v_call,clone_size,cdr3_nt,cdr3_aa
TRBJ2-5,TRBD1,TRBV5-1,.,TGCGCCAGCAGGTTAACAGGGGGCTTACGGGAGACCCAGTACTTC,CASRLTGGLRETQYF
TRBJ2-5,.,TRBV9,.,TGTGCCAGCAGCCCAGGGGTATGGGCGGACGAGACCCAGTACTTC,CASSPGVWADETQYF
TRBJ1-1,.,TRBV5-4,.,TGTGCCAGCAGCGCTCGGGACACTGAAGCTTTCTTT,CASSARDTEAFF
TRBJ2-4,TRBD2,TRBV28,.,TGTGCCAGCAGTTTCGGGGCTAGCGGAGGGTCCAAAAACATTCAGTACTTC,CASSFGASGGSKNIQYF
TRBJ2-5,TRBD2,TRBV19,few,TGTGCCAGTAATAAAACGACTAGCGGTAAAGAGACCCAGTACTTC,CASNKTTSGKETQYF
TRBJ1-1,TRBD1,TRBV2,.,TGTGCCATTAGAAGACAGGGGGTCAACACTGAAGCTTTCTTT,CAIRRQGVNTEAFF
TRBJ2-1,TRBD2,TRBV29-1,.,TGCAGCGTGCGGACTAGCGGGAGGTCTATCAATGAGCAGTTCTTC,CSVRTSGRSINEQFF
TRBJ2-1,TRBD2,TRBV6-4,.,TGTGCCAGCAGTGTGGCGGGAGGGAGGAATGAGCAGTTCTTC,CASSVAGGRNEQFF
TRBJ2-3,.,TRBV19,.,TGTGCCAGTAGTTTCTCAGGGTTCACAGATACGCAGTATTTT,CASSFSGFTDTQYF
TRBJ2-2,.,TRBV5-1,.,TGCGCCAGCAGCACGCTCACCGGGAGTCGGGGCACCGGGGAGCTGTTTTTT,CASSTLTGSRGTGELFF
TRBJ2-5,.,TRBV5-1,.,TGCGCCAGCAGCTTGGAGGGAAAAGAGACCCAGTACTTC,CASSLEGKETQYF
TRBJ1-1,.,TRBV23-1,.,TGCGCCAGCAGTCAATGGGGGGTGTCTTTCTTT,CASSQWGVSFF
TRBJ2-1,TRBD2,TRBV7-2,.,TGTGCCAGCAGCTTAGGTAGCGGGAACTACAATGAGCAGTTCTTC,CASSLGSGNYNEQFF
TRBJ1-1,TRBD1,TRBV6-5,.,TGTGCCAGCAGTTACCTCACCGGGACAGGCCGTGAAGCTTTCTTT,CASSYLTGTGREAFF
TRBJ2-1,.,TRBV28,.,TGTGCCAGCAGGTACTTAGCGGCTGACAATGAGCAGTTCTTC,CASRYLAADNEQFF
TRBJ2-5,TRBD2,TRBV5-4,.,TGTGCCAGCAGCTCCCTAGGGCTAGCGGGAGGGGGAGAGACCCAGTACTTC,CASSSLGLAGGGETQYF
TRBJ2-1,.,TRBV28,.,TGTGCCAGCAGGATACCAGTGGAGGGCCGGGAGCAGTTCTTC,CASRIPVEGREQFF